This T cell receptor (beta chain) was retrieved from a study of CD8+ T cells in alopecia areata. Treatment denoted: oral pan-JAK inhibitor, 5-10 mg twice daily. A note on this clone: Its specificity is not known.

Sequencing used cDNA as its template, made by extracting RNA and reverse transcribing it. Measured with immunoSEQ multiplex PCR; TCRdb has only the in-frame clones, and not every one. This sample carries more than 110,000 clones, 45% to 65% of them seen once, and the ten largest clones take around 15%. Broader study findings: The presence of one nonresponder keeps the tie between baseline CD8+ expansion and response uncertain.

From germline, CDR1 is KGHSY and CDR2 FQNENV. V dropped 4 bases and J dropped 10 bases, with 13 bases sitting between them. The CDR3 runs to 12 residues. The source of this sequence is a human donor with alopecia areata. The V and J genes are TRBV16 and TRBJ1-2; D unclear. Source: CD8+ T cells sorted from blood, taken at week 4, from a patient treated with tofacitinib. CDR3 sequence: CASSPGTPYYTF. For the CDR3, the DNA is TGTGCCAGCAGCCCTGGAACACCATACTACACCTTC. The complete variable domain, with remaining parts taken from reference TRBV16 and TRBJ1-2, reads GEEVAQTPKHLVRGEGQKAKLYCAPIKGHSYVFWYQQVLKNEFKFLISFQNENVFDETGMPKERFSAKCLPNSPCSLEIQATKLEDSAVYFCASSPGTPYYTFGSGTRLTVV.